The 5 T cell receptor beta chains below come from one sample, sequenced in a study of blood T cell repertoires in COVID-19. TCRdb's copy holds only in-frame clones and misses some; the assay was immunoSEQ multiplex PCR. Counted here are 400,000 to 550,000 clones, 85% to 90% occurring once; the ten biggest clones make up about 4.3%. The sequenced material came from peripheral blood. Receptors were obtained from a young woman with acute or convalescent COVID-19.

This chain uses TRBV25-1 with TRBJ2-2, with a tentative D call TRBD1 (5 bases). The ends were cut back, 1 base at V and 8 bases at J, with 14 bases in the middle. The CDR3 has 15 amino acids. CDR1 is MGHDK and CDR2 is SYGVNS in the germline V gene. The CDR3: CASSESKGLTGELFF. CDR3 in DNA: TGTGCCAGCAGTGAATCGAAGGGGTTAACGGGGGAGCTGTTTTTT.

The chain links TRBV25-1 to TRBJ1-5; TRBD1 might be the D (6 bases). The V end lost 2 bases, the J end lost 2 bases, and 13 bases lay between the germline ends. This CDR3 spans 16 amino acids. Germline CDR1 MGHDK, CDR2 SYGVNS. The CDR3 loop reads CASSEGGGTGNQPQHF. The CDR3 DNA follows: TGTGCCAGCAGTGAAGGGGGCGGCACGGGCAATCAGCCCCAGCATTTT.

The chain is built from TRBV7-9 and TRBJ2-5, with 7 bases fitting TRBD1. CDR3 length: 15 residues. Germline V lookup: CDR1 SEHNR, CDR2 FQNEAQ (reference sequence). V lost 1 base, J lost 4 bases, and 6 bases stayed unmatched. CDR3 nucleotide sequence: TGTGCCAGCAGCTTAGGGACAGGAACGTTAGAGACCCAGTACTTC. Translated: CASSLGTGTLETQYF.

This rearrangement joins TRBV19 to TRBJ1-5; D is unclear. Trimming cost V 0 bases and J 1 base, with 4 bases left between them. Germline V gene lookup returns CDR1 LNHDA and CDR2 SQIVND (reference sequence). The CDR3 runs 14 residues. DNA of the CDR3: TGTGCCAGTAGTATAGATCCAAGCAATCAGCCCCAGCATTTT. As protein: CASSIDPSNQPQHF.

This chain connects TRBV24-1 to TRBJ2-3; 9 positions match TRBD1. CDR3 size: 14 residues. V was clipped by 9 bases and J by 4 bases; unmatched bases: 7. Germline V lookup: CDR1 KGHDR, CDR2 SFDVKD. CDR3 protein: CATHPGQGADTQYF. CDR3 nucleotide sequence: TGTGCCACCCACCCGGGACAGGGTGCAGATACGCAGTATTTT.